This TCR beta chain was profiled in a study of graft-versus-host responses after intestinal transplantation. Overall study findings and caveats: Peak circulating GvH clone levels were associated with early post-transplant HvG declines. Analysis identified GvH clones in recipient marrow, with some appearing first in ileum or blood.

Some clones are missing from TCRdb's copy, which holds only in-frame ones; the method was immunoSEQ multiplex PCR. The sample carries fewer than 95,000 clones, around 93% recorded once. Comment on this clone: Its antigen remains unidentified.

V was pared by 1 base and J by 3 bases, with 6 bases of the junction left unmatched. The CDR3 has 15 residues. Germline CDR1 reads SGHRS; CDR2 reads YFSETQ. The sequence derives from a human donor who received an intestinal transplant. This specimen was unstimulated CD8+ T cells sorted from spleen or lymph node cells, taken before intestinal transplant. The V gene is TRBV5-1, the J gene TRBJ2-7, with TRBD2 matching over 8 bases. The CDR3 bases are TGCGCCAGCAGCTTGTCCGGGACTAGTGACTACGAGCAGTACTTC. Translated: CASSLSGTSDYEQYF.